The sequence of this T cell receptor (beta chain) was determined in a study of T cell responses to AZD1222 COVID-19 vaccine. General study findings and limits: It was only after the peak T cell response that any repertoires were sampled. Regions 160-218 and 743-854 dominated among vaccine-associated CD4 TCRs spanning spike. Unmutated variant regions are reportedly the target of nearly half of TCRs that are spike-specific. Once two AZD1222 doses were given, Spike-specific TCR breadth and depth went up.

With V trimmed by 4 bases and J by 0 bases, 4 bases remained unmatched. CDR1 is SNHLY, CDR2 FYNNEI, per germline. This CDR3 region has 17 residues. With regard to this clone: The antigen is not known.

Measured with immunoSEQ multiplex PCR; TCRdb has only the in-frame clones, and not every one. The repertoire holds about 160,000 clones, 85% to 95% seen once, with under 6% in the top ten. The sample consisted of peripheral blood, taken 28 days after the second AZD1222 dose. The TCR was taken from an adult who received the AZD1222 COVID-19 vaccine. The chain employs TRBV2 and TRBJ1-4; 11 nucleotides line up with TRBD1. CDR3 sequence reads: CASSGTGGPATNEKLFF. Written as DNA, the CDR3 is TGTGCCAGCAGTGGGACAGGGGGCCCTGCAACTAATGAAAAACTGTTTTTT.